Below are 24 T cell receptor beta chains sequenced from a single sample in a study of technical replicates of blood from a handful of donors. TCRdb's copy holds only in-frame clones and misses some; the assay was immunoSEQ multiplex PCR. The table includes around 83,000 clones, approximately 95% detected once. The sample taken for sequencing was T cells isolated from PBMCs. The source of these receptors is a human donor in good health.

The chain carries TRBV30 and TRBJ2-3; 10 positions match TRBD1. Looked up from germline, CDR1 is GTSNPN and CDR2 is SVGIG (reference sequence). The CDR3 consists of 14 residues. The junction had 4 bases not matched to a gene; V was cut back by 4 bases and J by 3 bases. CDR3 sequence reads: CAWNPGQGTDTQYF. DNA of the CDR3: TGTGCCTGGAACCCGGGACAGGGGACAGATACGCAGTATTTT.

This chain joins TRBV6-5 and TRBJ2-2; D gene ambiguous. Germline-derived CDR1 and CDR2 are MNHEY and SVGAGI. The CDR3 is made up of 15 amino acids. Trimming shortened V by 1 base and J by 4 bases, and 10 bases separated the two germline ends. The CDR3 DNA reads as TGTGCCAGCAGTTACTGGAGATCGGGCACCGGGGAGCTGTTTTTT. This translates into CASSYWRSGTGELFF.

This chain joins TRBV9 and TRBJ2-1, with 7 bases identical to TRBD2. The trim removed 2 bases at V and 4 bases at J, leaving 6 bases unmatched. The CDR3 has 15 residues. The germline CDR1 and CDR2 sequences are SGDLS and YYNGEE. In DNA form, the CDR3 reads TGTGCCAGCAGCGTTTCTAGCGGCACTTACAATGAGCAGTTCTTC. Translation gives CASSVSSGTYNEQFF.

This chain joins TRBV2 and TRBJ2-1; 9 bases are shared with TRBD2. This CDR3 is built from 17 residues. J was trimmed by 2 bases and V by 9 bases; bases with no gene match: 14. Per the germline V gene, CDR1 is SNHLY and CDR2 is FYNNEI. The chain's CDR3 is CASPKSGREGPYNEQFF. In DNA, the CDR3 is TGTGCCAGTCCAAAGTCGGGGCGGGAGGGCCCCTACAATGAGCAGTTCTTC.

CDR3 nucleotide sequence: TGTGCCACGAAAGCGGGAGCAGTCTACAATGAGCAGTTCTTC. Translated, it gives CATKAGAVYNEQFF. The rearrangement joins TRBV27 to TRBJ2-1, with 8 bases identical to TRBD2. The germline gives CDR1 MNHEY, CDR2 SMNVEV (reference sequence). This CDR3 region has 14 residues. V was pared by 10 bases and J by 3 bases, with 8 bases of the junction left unmatched.

The chain couples TRBV2 to TRBJ1-1; 10 bases align to TRBD1. CDR3 size: 13 residues. The J segment lost 10 bases and the V segment lost 4 bases, leaving 6 bases of the junction unmatched. Germline V gene lookup returns CDR1 SNHLY and CDR2 FYNNEI. CDR3: CASSVLWDRGAFF. DNA of the CDR3: TGTGCCAGCAGTGTACTTTGGGACAGGGGAGCTTTCTTT.

CDR3: CASSLGPRTLAGGTEQFF. As DNA, the CDR3 is TGTGCCAGCAGCTTAGGACCACGAACCCTAGCGGGGGGGACAGAGCAGTTCTTC. V is TRBV7-3 and J is TRBJ2-1; 12 positions agree with TRBD2. The CDR3 loop spans 18 amino acids. V gave up 2 bases and J gave up 10 bases; unmatched junction bases: 15. From germline, CDR1 is SGHTA and CDR2 FQGTGA. Full variable domain (remainder filled in from reference TRBV7-3 and TRBJ2-1): GAGVSQTPSNKVTEKGKYVELRCDPISGHTALYWYRQSLGQGPEFLIYFQGTGAADDSGLPNDRFFAVRPEGSVSTLKIQRTERGDSAVYLCASSLGPRTLAGGTEQFFGPGTRLTVL.

CDR3 bases: TGTGCCAGCAGCTCCCTAAGCGGGACCACCTACGAGCAGTACTTC. It specifies CASSSLSGTTYEQYF. This sequence joins TRBV5-5 and TRBJ2-7; 7 positions match TRBD2. CDR3 length equals 15 residues. Germline lookup yields CDR1 SGHKS and CDR2 YYEKEE (reference sequence). Trimming cost V 3 bases and J 2 bases; bases outside gene matches: 8.

This rearrangement joins TRBV14 to TRBJ1-3; D possibly corresponds to TRBD1 (5 bases). Trimming cost V 5 bases and J 0 bases, with 14 bases left between them. The CDR3 spans 16 residues. The germline gives CDR1 SGHDN, CDR2 FVKESK. In DNA form, the CDR3 reads TGTGCCAGCAGCAAACGGAGGGGAGACTCTGGAAACACCATATATTTT. It is translated as CASSKRRGDSGNTIYF.

The J gene is TRBJ2-3, the V gene TRBV18, with TRBD2 matching over 8 bases. Germline V gives CDR1 KGHSH, CDR2 LQKENI. V lost 8 bases to trimming and J lost 6 bases; unmatched junction nucleotides: 10. CDR3 size: 14 residues. The CDR3 region has the DNA TGTGCCAGCATCGGGGGGGCGATCGCGGATACGCAGTATTTT. This gives the protein CASIGGAIADTQYF.

The chain is built from TRBV27 and TRBJ1-5; no clear D. The CDR3 length is 14 residues. Trimming removed 3 bases at V and 4 bases at J, with 10 bases between. Germline assignment: CDR1 MNHEY and CDR2 SMNVEV (reference sequence). CDR3 amino acids: CASSFTGSNQPQHF. Here the CDR3 DNA reads TGTGCCAGCAGTTTTACGGGTTCAAATCAGCCCCAGCATTTT.

This sequence joins TRBV10-1 and TRBJ2-7, with unresolved D. The CDR3 is 13 amino acids. Germline CDR1 WNHNN, CDR2 SYGVQD (reference sequence). The V end lost 3 bases, the J end lost 0 bases, and 6 bases lay between the germline ends. This CDR3 is CASSDRGSYEQYF. CDR3 nucleotides: TGCGCCAGCAGTGATAGAGGCTCCTACGAGCAGTACTTC.

This rearrangement joins TRBV15 to TRBJ2-5, with 7 bases fitting TRBD2. CDR1 and CDR2 from the germline V gene are LNHNV and YYDKDF (reference sequence). This CDR3 region has 15 residues. V was pared by 0 bases and J by 4 bases, with 5 bases of the junction left unmatched. The CDR3 spells CATSRDWASGETQYF. In nucleotides, the CDR3 is TGTGCCACCAGCAGAGATTGGGCTAGCGGAGAGACCCAGTACTTC.

The gene calls are TRBV5-1 and TRBJ2-1, with TRBD2 matching over 9 bases. V was pared by 6 bases and J by 4 bases, with 8 bases of the junction left unmatched. Germline CDR1 reads SGHRS; CDR2 reads YFSETQ. CDR3 length: 15 amino acids. The CDR3 protein is CASTVAGDPYNEQFF. The CDR3 DNA is TGCGCCAGCACCGTAGCGGGAGACCCTTACAATGAGCAGTTCTTC.

The chain recombines TRBV9 with TRBJ2-1, with 9 nucleotides matching TRBD2. Trimming cost V 0 bases and J 7 bases; bases outside gene matches: 11. Germline V gene data show CDR1 as SGDLS and CDR2 as YYNGEE. This CDR3 is built from 17 residues. The CDR3 sequence: CASSVERRLAGLNEQFF. In DNA form, the CDR3 reads TGTGCCAGCAGCGTAGAACGTCGGCTAGCGGGGTTGAATGAGCAGTTCTTC. Full variable domain (outside the CDR3, taken from reference TRBV9 and TRBJ2-1): DSGVTQTPKHLITATGQRVTLRCSPRSGDLSVYWYQQSLDQGLQFLIQYYNGEERAKGNILERFSAQQFPDLHSELNLSSLELGDSALYFCASSVERRLAGLNEQFFGPGTRLTVL.

The genes are TRBV27 and TRBJ2-2; no clear D. This CDR3 has 14 amino acids. Trimming stripped 3 bases from V and 1 base from J, with 6 bases between. CDR1 and CDR2 (germline): MNHEY, SMNVEV (reference sequence). In nucleotides, the CDR3 is TGTGCCAGCAGTTTTACGGGGAACACCGGGGAGCTGTTTTTT. It yields the protein CASSFTGNTGELFF.

The rearrangement joins TRBV5-4 to TRBJ2-7, with 11 positions matching TRBD2. CDR3 length: 18 amino acids. Germline V lookup: CDR1 SGHNT, CDR2 YYREEE (reference sequence). Germline trimming cut 1 base from V and 1 base from J; bases unmatched to any gene: 10. CDR3 bases: TGTGCCAGCAGCTTGAAGGTGGGCCGACTAGCGGGGTCCTACGAGCAGTACTTC. Translating it yields CASSLKVGRLAGSYEQYF.

The V gene is TRBV27, the J gene TRBJ1-1, with a tentative D call TRBD1 (5 bases). Germline CDR1 is MNHEY and CDR2 is SMNVEV (reference sequence). Trimming pared 8 bases from V and 8 bases from J, leaving 15 bases between. The CDR3 spans 12 residues. DNA of the CDR3: TGTGCCAGCCGGGACTGGGAATCGGAAGCTTTCTTT. This translates into CASRDWESEAFF.

The rearrangement joins TRBV28 to TRBJ2-7; D is perhaps TRBD1 (6 bases). Germline CDR1 MDHEN, CDR2 SYDVKM. The CDR3 is 14 amino acids. The V end lost 6 bases, the J end lost 2 bases, and 14 bases lay between the germline ends. Here the CDR3 reads CASSKWTAPYEQYF. CDR3 coding DNA: TGTGCCAGCAGCAAATGGACAGCCCCCTACGAGCAGTACTTC.

In DNA form, the CDR3 reads TGTGCCAGCAGCGGACTAGCGGCCTACGAGCAGTACTTC. Translating it yields CASSGLAAYEQYF. The V and J genes are TRBV9 and TRBJ2-7, with 9 nucleotides matching TRBD2. In germline, CDR1 is SGDLS, CDR2 YYNGEE. V lost 3 bases and J lost 2; bases outside the gene matches: 0. This CDR3 region has 13 residues. Based on the CDR3 plus reference TRBV9 and TRBJ2-7, the full variable domain is DSGVTQTPKHLITATGQRVTLRCSPRSGDLSVYWYQQSLDQGLQFLIQYYNGEERAKGNILERFSAQQFPDLHSELNLSSLELGDSALYFCASSGLAAYEQYFGPGTRLTVT.

The chain combines TRBV6-1 with TRBJ2-3; D remains ambiguous. V was trimmed by 2 bases and J by 6 bases, leaving 9 bases between them. This CDR3 is 13 amino acids long. Germline assignment: CDR1 MNHNS and CDR2 SASEGT. The CDR3 spells CASSEYKADTQYF. In DNA, the CDR3 is TGTGCCAGCAGTGAATATAAAGCGGATACGCAGTATTTT.

This clone was counted between two and nine times. The chain employs TRBV19 and TRBJ2-2, with D perhaps TRBD2 (5 bases). The CDR3 is 18 residues long. Trimming took 3 bases from V and 6 from J, leaving 23 bases between them. Per germline, CDR1 LNHDA and CDR2 SQIVND (reference sequence). The CDR3 spells CASSINGVRVGVPGELFF. Here the CDR3 DNA reads TGTGCCAGTAGTATCAACGGGGTGAGGGTCGGAGTGCCCGGGGAGCTGTTTTTT.

This chain uses TRBV7-9 with TRBJ2-1; 9 bases are shared with TRBD1. The ends lost 8 bases at V and 6 bases at J; junction bases unmatched: 8. This CDR3 comprises 14 residues. Germline V lookup: CDR1 SEHNR, CDR2 FQNEAQ (reference sequence). CDR3 sequence: CASPPGTGSNEQFF. The CDR3 DNA reads TGTGCCAGCCCCCCCGGGACAGGGAGCAATGAGCAGTTCTTC.

V is TRBV29-1 and J is TRBJ1-2, with TRBD1 as a possible D gene (5 bases). V was cut by 1 base and J by 8 bases, with 17 bases left in between. The germline V gene has CDR1 SQVTM and CDR2 ANQGSEA. This CDR3 has 14 amino acids. The chain's CDR3 is CSVEGLYGARGYTF. CDR3 coding DNA: TGCAGCGTTGAAGGCCTTTATGGGGCGCGGGGCTACACCTTC.